The 19 T cell receptor beta chains below come from one sample, sequenced in a study of T cell changes during pregnancy in multiple sclerosis. Assay: immunoSEQ multiplex PCR; the TCRdb copy retains only in-frame clones and omits some. The profile shows more than 70,000 clones, around 93% of them singletons. The sample here was peripheral blood, taken before pregnancy. The receptors were sampled from a female donor with multiple sclerosis, enrolled in a pregnancy study.

This clone has more than one count but fewer than ten. The chain joins TRBV14 to TRBJ1-1, with D possibly being TRBD1 (5 bases). Germline assignment: CDR1 SGHDN and CDR2 FVKESK. The ends were cut back, 3 bases at V and 3 bases at J, with 11 bases in the middle. The CDR3 consists of 14 residues. CDR3 bases: TGTGCCAGCAGCCACCCTCCCAGGGACACTGAAGCTTTCTTT. This encodes CASSHPPRDTEAFF.

A single count supports this clone. This chain connects TRBV7-3 to TRBJ2-1; no clear D. This CDR3 is built from 12 residues. Germline V gene lookup returns CDR1 SGHTA and CDR2 FQGTGA. Trimming took off 1 base at V and 7 bases at J, with 5 bases between the two ends. The CDR3 sequence is CASSLNSNEQFF. The CDR3 nucleotides are TGTGCCAGCAGCTTAAACTCGAATGAGCAGTTCTTC.

V gene TRBV28 combines with J gene TRBJ2-1; TRBD2 matches 13 bases. The germline CDR1 and CDR2 sequences are MDHEN and SYDVKM. The length of the CDR3 is 14 residues. V was clipped by 4 bases and J by 7 bases; unmatched bases: 1. CDR3: CASSWTSGSNEQFF. The CDR3 bases are TGTGCCAGCAGTTGGACTAGCGGGAGTAATGAGCAGTTCTTC.

The chain joins TRBV2 to TRBJ2-7; TRBD1 aligns across 8 bases. This CDR3 spans 13 amino acids. In germline, CDR1 is SNHLY, CDR2 FYNNEI. The V segment lost 1 base and the J segment 10 bases; nucleotides outside the gene matches: 6. CDR3 nucleotides: TGTGCCAGCAGTGAAGATGCAGGGGGCATCCAGTACTTC. This codes for CASSEDAGGIQYF. The full variable domain, completed using reference TRBV2 and TRBJ2-7, is EPEVTQTPSHQVTQMGQEVILRCVPISNHLYFYWYRQILGQKVEFLVSFYNNEISEKSEIFDDQFSVERPDGSNFTLKIRSTKLEDSAMYFCASSEDAGGIQYFGPGTRLTVT.

The chain links TRBV7-2 to TRBJ1-2; 9 bases are a match to TRBD1. Germline V gives CDR1 SGHTA, CDR2 FQGNSA. V lost 5 bases and J lost 2; bases outside the gene matches: 6. CDR3 length: 15 amino acids. This CDR3 reads CASSGGTGRNYGYTF. CDR3 sequence (DNA): TGTGCCAGCAGCGGGGGGACAGGGAGAAACTATGGCTACACCTTC.

The gene calls are TRBV2 and TRBJ2-7, with 10 bases lining up with TRBD1. The CDR3 has 15 residues. CDR1 and CDR2 from the germline V gene are SNHLY and FYNNEI. Germline trimming cut 6 bases from V and 5 bases from J; bases unmatched to any gene: 10. For the CDR3, the DNA is TGTGCCAGCAGCTCTCCGGGACAGGGGACCCACGAGCAGTACTTC. It translates to CASSSPGQGTHEQYF.

The chain recombines TRBV10-3 with TRBJ1-2; TRBD1 matches at 8 bases. The CDR3 is 13 residues long. The V gene end was trimmed by 6 bases and the J gene end by 4 bases; junction bases not matched to a gene: 4. Germline V gives CDR1 ENHRY, CDR2 SYGVKD. The CDR3 region has the DNA TGTGCCATCAGCCCGGACAGGGCCTATGGCTACACCTTC. It codes for CAISPDRAYGYTF.

This chain connects TRBV14 to TRBJ2-1; D is unresolved. The CDR3 is 11 residues long. Trimming took off 0 bases at V and 9 bases at J, with 3 bases between the two ends. Germline CDR1 and CDR2: SGHDN and FVKESK. The CDR3 DNA is TGTGCCAGCAGCCAAGACCTTGAGCAGTTCTTC. Its protein is CASSQDLEQFF.

The V gene is TRBV7-3, the J gene TRBJ2-1; possible D gene TRBD2, 5 bases. Germline V CDR1 and CDR2: SGHTA, FQGTGA. Trimming removed 5 bases from V and 7 bases from J, with 15 bases in between. This CDR3 is 14 amino acids long. DNA for the CDR3: TGTGCCAGCAGCCTTACGAGGGAGCGGAATGAGCAGTTCTTC. This translates into CASSLTRERNEQFF.

The sample holds one count of this clone. The sample contains more than one DNA sequence encoding this CDR3. The V call is TRBV27, the J call TRBJ1-5; D call uncertain. V was shortened by 2 bases and J by 2 bases, with 4 bases between the two germline ends. CDR1 is MNHEY and CDR2 is SMNVEV in the germline V gene (reference sequence). This CDR3 spans 13 amino acids. In DNA, the CDR3 is TGTGCCAGCAGTTTAGCAGGCAATCAGCCCCAGCATTTT. Amino acids: CASSLAGNQPQHF.

The chain combines TRBV30 with TRBJ1-4, with TRBD1 as a possible D gene (5 bases). This CDR3 comprises 15 residues. Germline V gene sequence: CDR1 GTSNPN, CDR2 SVGIG (reference sequence). Trimming removed 2 bases from V and 0 bases from J, with 10 bases in between. CDR3 DNA sequence: TGTGCCTGGAGTCGCATAGGGGCAACTAATGAAAAACTGTTTTTT. Its protein product is CAWSRIGATNEKLFF.

This clone was counted once. The chain links TRBV5-8 to TRBJ1-2; D ambiguous. CDR3 length equals 15 residues. Trimming shortened V by 2 bases and J by 4 bases, and 15 bases separated the two germline ends. Germline CDR1 is SGHTS and CDR2 is YDEGEE. The CDR3 protein is CASSFRPPGIYGYTF. CDR3 nucleotide sequence: TGTGCCAGCAGCTTTCGTCCCCCGGGGATCTATGGCTACACCTTC.

This chain links TRBV28 with TRBJ1-4, with no clear D. Germline values: CDR1 MDHEN, CDR2 SYDVKM. Trimming took off 1 base at V and 8 bases at J, with 17 bases between the two ends. The CDR3 totals 16 residues. The chain's CDR3 is CASSLSDSLGGEKLFF. In DNA form, the CDR3 reads TGTGCCAGCAGTTTATCGGACTCACTTGGAGGAGAAAAACTGTTTTTT.

This chain connects TRBV15 to TRBJ2-2, with 8 bases lining up with TRBD2. Germline CDR1 is LNHNV and CDR2 is YYDKDF (reference sequence). The CDR3 spans 15 residues. V lost 7 bases to trimming and J lost 7 bases; unmatched junction nucleotides: 11. CDR3 in DNA: TGTGCCACCACGCTCGGGAGGGGGAACCGCGGGGAGCTGTTTTTT. Translated, it gives CATTLGRGNRGELFF.

To note about this clone: The same CDR3 can be traced to other DNA sequences in this sample. The chain recombines TRBV5-1 with TRBJ2-2, with 10 bases that match TRBD2. The germline CDR1 and CDR2 sequences are SGHRS and YFSETQ. After removal of 0 bases from V and 5 bases from J, the junction contained 1 base not matched to a gene. The CDR3 runs to 15 residues. The CDR3 region is CASSLVAGGTGELFF. The CDR3 nucleotides are TGCGCCAGCAGCTTGGTAGCGGGGGGAACCGGGGAGCTGTTTTTT.

V is TRBV11-2 and J is TRBJ2-4; D gene ambiguous. The CDR3 length is 14 residues. V dropped 5 bases and J dropped 10 bases, with 18 bases sitting between them. CDR1 is SGHAT, CDR2 FQNNGV, per germline. The CDR3 DNA sequence: TGTGCCAGCAGCCCACCCCAGGTGGTACGGATTCAGTACTTC. Protein product: CASSPPQVVRIQYF. Together with reference TRBV11-2 and TRBJ2-4, the CDR3 gives the full variable domain: EAGVAQSPRYKIIEKRQSVAFWCNPISGHATLYWYQQILGQGPKLLIQFQNNGVVDDSQLPKDRFSAERLKGVDSTLKIQPAKLEDSAVYLCASSPPQVVRIQYFGAGTRLSVL.

This chain joins TRBV28 and TRBJ1-1, with 7 bases matching TRBD1. CDR3 size: 15 residues. V lost 5 bases and J lost 4; bases outside the gene matches: 10. Germline CDR1 reads MDHEN; CDR2 reads SYDVKM. The DNA of the CDR3 is TGTGCCAGCAGTCTAGATGACAGGGTCCTCACTGAAGCTTTCTTT. Translated: CASSLDDRVLTEAFF. The whole variable domain, remainder taken from reference TRBV28 and TRBJ1-1, is DVKVTQSSRYLVKRTGEKVFLECVQDMDHENMFWYRQDPGLGLRLIYFSYDVKMKEKGDIPEGYSVSREKKERFSLILESASTNQTSMYLCASSLDDRVLTEAFFGQGTRLTVV.

The chain couples TRBV19 to TRBJ1-2, with no clear D. The CDR3 is 14 residues long. Trimming cost V 1 base and J 2 bases, with 8 bases left between them. Germline assignment: CDR1 LNHDA and CDR2 SQIVND (reference sequence). CDR3 loop: CASSIGQKNYGYTF. The CDR3 nucleotides are TGTGCCAGTAGTATAGGACAAAAAAACTATGGCTACACCTTC.

V and J are TRBV29-1 and TRBJ2-1; D may be TRBD2 (5 bases). CDR1 is SQVTM, CDR2 ANQGSEA, per germline. CDR3 length: 16 residues. Trimming took 4 bases from V and 0 from J, leaving 16 bases between them. This CDR3 reads CSVVFPAASSYNEQFF. As DNA, the CDR3 is TGCAGCGTTGTGTTCCCAGCGGCAAGCTCCTACAATGAGCAGTTCTTC.